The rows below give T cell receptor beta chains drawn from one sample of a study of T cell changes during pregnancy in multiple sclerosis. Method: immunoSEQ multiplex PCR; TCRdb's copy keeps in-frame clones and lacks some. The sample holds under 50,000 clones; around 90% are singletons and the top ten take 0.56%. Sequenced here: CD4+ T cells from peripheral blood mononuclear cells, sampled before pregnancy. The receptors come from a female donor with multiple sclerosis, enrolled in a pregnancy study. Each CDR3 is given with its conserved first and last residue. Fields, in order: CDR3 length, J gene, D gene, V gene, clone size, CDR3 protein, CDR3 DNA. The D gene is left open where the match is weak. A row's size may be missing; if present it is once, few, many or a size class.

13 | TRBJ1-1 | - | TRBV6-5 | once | CASEGGRNTEAFF | TGTGCCAGCGAGGGAGGGCGGAACACTGAAGCTTTCTTT
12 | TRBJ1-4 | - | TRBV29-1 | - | CSVRTRNEKLFF | TGCAGCGTTCGAACGAGGAATGAAAAACTGTTTTTT
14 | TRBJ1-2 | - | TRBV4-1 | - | CASSQRGSKDGYTF | TGCGCCAGCAGCCAGAGAGGGAGTAAGGATGGCTACACCTTC
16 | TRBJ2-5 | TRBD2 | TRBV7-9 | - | CASSSQRGLLKETQYF | TGTGCCAGCAGCTCCCAGCGGGGGCTGCTCAAAGAGACCCAGTACTTC
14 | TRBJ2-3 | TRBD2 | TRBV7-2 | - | CASSLGTSAMTQYF | TGTGCCAGCAGCTTGGGGACTAGCGCCATGACGCAGTATTTT
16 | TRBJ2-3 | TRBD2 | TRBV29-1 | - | CSVNQRGGTSTDTQYF | TGCAGCGTCAACCAGAGGGGAGGGACTAGCACAGATACGCAGTATTTT
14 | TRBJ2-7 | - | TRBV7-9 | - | CASATSQVSYEQYF | TGTGCCAGCGCTACCTCCCAGGTCTCCTACGAGCAGTACTTC
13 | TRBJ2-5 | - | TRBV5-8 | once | CASSLGLQETQYF | TGTGCCAGCAGCTTGGGGCTCCAAGAGACCCAGTACTTC
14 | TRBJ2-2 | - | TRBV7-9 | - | CASSDDGSIGELFF | TGTGCCAGCAGCGATGACGGGTCAATAGGGGAGCTGTTTTTT
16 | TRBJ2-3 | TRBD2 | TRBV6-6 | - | CASSTRLAGGADTQYF | TGTGCCAGCAGTACCCGACTAGCGGGGGGCGCAGATACGCAGTATTTT
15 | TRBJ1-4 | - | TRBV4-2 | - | CASSQDRARVEKLFF | TGTGCCAGCAGCCAAGACAGGGCTAGAGTAGAAAAACTGTTTTTT